Listed here is a single T cell receptor (beta chain). This clone was observed a handful of times. Its antigen remains unidentified. Base quality data are lacking; no much larger clone is found one base away. The identical CDR3 is also encoded by other nucleotide sequences in the sample. The data derive from a study of control samples from healthy donors and cancer patients (dated by TCRdb to between 2020 and 2021). The library was made by the immunoSEQ multiplex PCR assay. The clones in this table, taken by TCRdb from immuneACCESS, are in-frame only. Not every clone is retained; where verified, under half of the shortfall comes from an unresolved V gene, and the cause of the rest is unknown. Here the sample has some 200,000 clones; roughly 94% occur a single time. Less than 1.6% of the sample is in the top ten clones. The CDR3 goes from the cysteine to the phenylalanine over 14 residues. Solely the CDR3 DNA is kept, with 42 bases framed from the first base. V loses 0 bases of germline sequence and J loses 5 bases, and the interval between the two ends is 11 bases. Based on the germline V gene, the CDR1 and CDR2 sequences are SGHRS and YFSETQ.

This TCR was sampled from a man in his fifties or sixties in good health. The chain joins TRBV5-1 to TRBJ1-1; perhaps TRBD1 is the D gene, with 6 bases matching. Material for sequencing was blood. The DNA reads TGCGCCAGCAGCTTGGAGGGGGTGAGAACTGAAGCTTTCTTT. It codes for CASSLEGVRTEAFF.